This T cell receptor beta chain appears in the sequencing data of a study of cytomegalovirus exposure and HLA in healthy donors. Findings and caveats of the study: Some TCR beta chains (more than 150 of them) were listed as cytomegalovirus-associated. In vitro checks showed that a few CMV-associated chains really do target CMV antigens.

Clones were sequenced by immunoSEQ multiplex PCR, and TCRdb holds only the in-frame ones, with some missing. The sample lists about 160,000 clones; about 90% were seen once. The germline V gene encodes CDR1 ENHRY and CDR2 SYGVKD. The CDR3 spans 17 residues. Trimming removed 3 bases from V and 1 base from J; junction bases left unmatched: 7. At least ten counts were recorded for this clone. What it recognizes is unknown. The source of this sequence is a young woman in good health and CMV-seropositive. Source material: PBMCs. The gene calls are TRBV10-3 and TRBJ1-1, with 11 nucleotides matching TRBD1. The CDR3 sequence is CAISDERGQGGNTEAFF. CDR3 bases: TGTGCCATCAGTGACGAGAGGGGACAGGGGGGGAACACTGAAGCTTTCTTT.